This T cell receptor beta chain comes out of a study of OX40 agonist ivuxolimab in advanced cancers. Here immunoSEQ multiplex PCR was the method, and the copy in TCRdb shows in-frame clones only, minus some. The table includes more than 65,000 clones, roughly 84% detected once. This CDR3 spans 18 amino acids. Germline V gives CDR1 ENHRY, CDR2 SYGVKD. V dropped 11 bases and J dropped 2; count of bases not matched to a gene: 21. The chain joins TRBV10-3 to TRBJ2-3; 8 nucleotides match TRBD2. This TCR derives from an adult with an advanced solid tumor such as melanoma, head and neck, liver or kidney cancer. The source material was CD4+ or CD8+ T cells sorted from blood, sampled in a trial of the OX40 agonist ivuxolimab. This CDR3 reads CAARYGTLSGANTDTQYF. The DNA for the CDR3 is TGTGCCGCCAGGTACGGGACACTTAGCGGGGCGAACACAGATACGCAGTATTTT.